This TCR beta chain was captured by sequencing in a study of early T cells in non-severe SARS-CoV-2 infection. Overall study: Unsorted whole-blood RNA was sequenced in bulk, leaving chains unpaired. Study results and limitations: The matching step, a VDJdb search, favored anti-spike CD8 responses and missed private and CD4 specificities.

Unique molecular identifiers were attached to individual cDNA molecules. Each CDR3 protein gets one entry after TCRdb re-called the 5' RACE reads with MiXCR. This table holds more than 50,000 distinct CDR3 sequences, less than 9.5% found once. Trimming cost V 6 bases and J 1 base; bases outside gene matches: 6. In germline, CDR1 is SQVTM, CDR2 ANQGSEA. The CDR3 is 16 residues long. About this clonotype itself: Its antigen is not known.

This sequence joins TRBV29-1 and TRBJ2-2, with 12 bases identical to TRBD1. Sequencing was carried out using whole blood. This sequence was found in an adult who was a healthcare worker with PCR-confirmed SARS-CoV-2 infection or an uninfected control (not recorded which). The CDR3 sequence is CSVSRDRGRNTGELFF. The CDR3 nucleotides are TGCAGCGTGTCCCGGGACAGGGGGCGGAACACCGGGGAGCTGTTTTTT.